The rows below give T cell receptor beta chains drawn from one sample of a study of shared clonotypes between healthy human individuals. The table came from immunoSEQ multiplex PCR; TCRdb's copy has only in-frame clones and leaves some out. The table lists 190,000 or so clones, approximately 60% of them singletons. Sequencing input: memory CD4+ T cells sorted from blood. All receptors derive from a man aged 25-45 years in good health. CDR3s leave out the opening cysteine and the closing phenylalanine or tryptophan.

V	J	CDR3
TRBV6-4	TRBJ2-1	ASSPSGGTDEQF
TRBV14	TRBJ2-3	ASSPWDSSTDTQY
TRBV7-2	TRBJ1-2	ASSPGQHYGYT
TRBV9	TRBJ1-1	ASSASTGRRNTEAF
TRBV25-1	TRBJ2-1	ASSVPGLSQF
TRBV11-3	TRBJ2-7	ASSLVTGGEQY
TRBV7-8	TRBJ2-5	ASSFPPGGTQY
TRBV11-2	TRBJ2-1	ASSYWLASSYNEQF
TRBV18	TRBJ2-4	ASSSTGDGNIQY
TRBV4-1	TRBJ2-7	ASSRQIESSYEQY
TRBV28	TRBJ2-7	ASRGTPSGGLEQY
TRBV10-3	TRBJ2-3	AISPAGGVGDTQY
TRBV5-1	TRBJ2-7	ASSLEGSAYEQY
TRBV7-8	TRBJ2-7	ASSLRPQGAQPYEQY
TRBV11-2	TRBJ1-2	ASSLDGYGYT
TRBV28	TRBJ1-2	ATGAGGGGYT
TRBV25-1	TRBJ2-7	ASSAGLRSYEQY
TRBV29-1	TRBJ2-1	SVAASNNEQF
TRBV5-4	TRBJ1-2	ASSSDRGYGYT
TRBV10-2	TRBJ2-7	ASSESARGHEQY
TRBV30	TRBJ1-2	AWSVTGVFGYT
TRBV5-1	TRBJ2-5	ASSLATEGDSQY
TRBV6-1	TRBJ1-2	ASSPGGGNGGYT
TRBV11-2	TRBJ2-7	ASSPLGVAGPKY
TRBV18	TRBJ2-7	ASSPLRTGSQSEQY
TRBV2	TRBJ1-5	ASSDSDMGNQPQH
TRBV7-3	TRBJ2-1	ASSLTPGSSGSSNEQF
TRBV6-1	TRBJ2-2	ASRRDRDTGELF
TRBV5-1	TRBJ2-3	ASSLDIGSDTQY
TRBV18	TRBJ2-4	ASSLDSGVASKNIQY
TRBV6-1	TRBJ2-7	ASRLTGDEQY
TRBV6-5	TRBJ1-1	ASSRTQGSNTEAF
TRBV6-1	TRBJ2-7	ASVGQGTLYEQY
TRBV5-4	TRBJ1-2	ASSIQDRLSKGYT
TRBV12-5	TRBJ2-5	ASSPGTPGGTQY
TRBV5-1	TRBJ1-3	ASGLEGGNTIY
TRBV18	TRBJ2-7	ASSAGTAPYEQY
TRBV28	TRBJ1-2	ASSRNYGYT
TRBV29-1	TRBJ1-1	SVSPGDTEAF
TRBV7-2	TRBJ2-7	ASSLVASSYEQY
TRBV30	TRBJ1-5	AWSVQGDIPNQPQH
TRBV2	TRBJ2-1	ASSSQGDRHNEQF
TRBV27	TRBJ1-5	ATSSGQVSQPQH
TRBV15	TRBJ1-1	ATSRGTGEAF